The 25 T cell receptor beta chains reported below all come from one sample, sequenced in a study of CD8 T cells in ankylosing spondylitis. Study-level results: What seemed typical of ankylosing spondylitis blood was a TCR beta motif built from 8 or 9 highly homologous variants.

TCRdb redid the calling of the 5' RACE reads with MiXCR, one entry per CDR3 protein. The top ten hold roughly 0.9% of the sample, which has 350,000 to 450,000 distinct CDR3 sequences, roughly 27% seen once. For these TCRs, the target antigens are not known. Sequencing was carried out using blood, either unsorted or a sorted T cell fraction (not recorded which). These receptors originate from a male donor with ankylosing spondylitis.

The V gene is TRBV12-3 or TRBV12-4, the J gene TRBJ1-3, with a possible D match to TRBD1 (5 bases). The CDR3 loop spans 15 amino acids. Trimming took 1 base from V and 4 from J, leaving 11 bases between them. DNA for the CDR3: TGTGCCAGCAGTTTAGGTGGGGCAGAAGGAAACACCATATATTTT. This translates into CASSLGGAEGNTIYF.

This chain uses TRBV5-6 with TRBJ2-2; 8 bases fit TRBD2. J was trimmed by 3 bases and V by 5 bases; bases with no gene match: 9. This CDR3 is built from 16 residues. Germline V gene sequence: CDR1 SGHDT, CDR2 YYEEEE. The CDR3 DNA reads TGTGCCAGCAGGCAGGTGGAGCGGGAGTACACCGGGGAGCTGTTTTTT. Protein: CASRQVEREYTGELFF.

This clonotype has more than one count but fewer than ten. The genes are TRBV7-2 and TRBJ2-1; D is uncertain. This CDR3 is 15 amino acids long. The ends were cut back, 2 bases at V and 0 bases at J, with 8 bases in the middle. Germline V CDR1 and CDR2: SGHTA, FQGNSA. CDR3 DNA: TGTGCCAGCAGCTTACTCCAGGCCTCCTACAATGAGCAGTTCTTC. This sequence encodes CASSLLQASYNEQFF.

V gene TRBV12-3 or TRBV12-4 combines with J gene TRBJ1-4; no reliable D call. Between the trimmed V and J ends, which lost 6 bases and 3 bases, there was a span of 14 bases. The CDR3 totals 15 residues. CDR3 sequence (DNA): TGTGCCAGCAGCCGAGAAGGAGCGGCTAATGAAAAACTGTTTTTT. This codes for CASSREGAANEKLFF.

The rearrangement uses TRBV20-1 and TRBJ1-1; 7 bases match TRBD1. With 2 bases clipped from V and 1 base from J, the junction kept 1 base outside the gene matches. Germline V gene data show CDR1 as DFQATT and CDR2 as SNEGSKA (reference sequence). This CDR3 region has 13 residues. The CDR3 DNA sequence: TGCAGTGCTAGACCAGGGGGGAACACTGAAGCTTTCTTT. Amino acids: CSARPGGNTEAFF.

The chain joins TRBV6-1 to TRBJ2-2; D unclear. Germline lookup yields CDR1 MNHNS and CDR2 SASEGT. The CDR3 extends over 13 amino acids. V dropped 7 bases and J dropped 6 bases, with 12 bases sitting between them. The CDR3 sequence: CASTPYRAGELFF. The CDR3 region has the DNA TGTGCCAGCACCCCCTACCGCGCCGGGGAGCTGTTTTTT.

This clonotype appeared many times. This chain joins TRBV20-1 and TRBJ1-1, with 8 bases identical to TRBD1. In germline, CDR1 is DFQATT, CDR2 SNEGSKA (reference sequence). CDR3 length equals 12 residues. V lost 5 bases, J lost 6 bases, and 5 bases stayed unmatched. This chain's CDR3 is CSAPRTGPEAFF. CDR3 nucleotide sequence: TGCAGTGCTCCGCGGACAGGGCCTGAAGCTTTCTTT.

Written as DNA, the CDR3 is TGCGCCAGCAGCCTTAGCGGGATTCTCGGGGAGCTGTTTTTT. Translation: CASSLSGILGELFF. The rearrangement links TRBV5-1 to TRBJ2-2; TRBD2 matches 8 bases. V lost 4 bases, J lost 7 bases, and 6 bases stayed unmatched. Germline V lookup: CDR1 SGHRS, CDR2 YFSETQ. The length of the CDR3 is 14 residues.

V usage is TRBV25-1 and J usage is TRBJ2-5; 10 bases fit TRBD2. The V and J ends lost 3 bases and 2 bases, in that order; junction bases with no gene match: 6. The germline V gene encodes CDR1 MGHDK and CDR2 SYGVNS. This CDR3 is built from 16 residues. This CDR3 is CASSESLAGVQETQYF. The CDR3 DNA is TGTGCCAGCAGTGAGTCTCTAGCGGGAGTACAAGAGACCCAGTACTTC.

The rearrangement joins TRBV6-4 to TRBJ1-1; 8 bases agree with TRBD1. This CDR3 comprises 17 residues. The V and J ends lost 4 bases and 0 bases, in that order; junction bases with no gene match: 10. Per germline, CDR1 MRHNA and CDR2 SNTAGT. CDR3 amino acids: CASSAVPGQALNTEAFF. CDR3 DNA sequence: TGTGCCAGCAGTGCCGTCCCGGGACAGGCTCTGAACACTGAAGCTTTCTTT.

This clonotype was seen a single time. This chain connects TRBV20-1 to TRBJ2-4; D is ambiguous. CDR3 length equals 10 residues. Germline loops: CDR1 DFQATT, CDR2 SNEGSKA (reference sequence). V shed 3 bases and J shed 8 bases, with 5 bases lying between them. This CDR3 reads CSASRDIQYF. CDR3 sequence (DNA): TGCAGTGCTAGTAGGGACATTCAGTACTTC.

V and J are TRBV10-1 and TRBJ2-2; D is perhaps TRBD1 or TRBD2 (6 bases each). The CDR3 totals 13 residues. The V gene's germline CDR1 is WNHNN and CDR2 SYGVQD (reference sequence). V dropped 5 bases and J dropped 7 bases, with 11 bases sitting between them. The CDR3 nucleotides are TGCGCCAGCAGTCGGACAGCGGGCGGGGAGCTGTTTTTT. This codes for CASSRTAGGELFF.

This clonotype was counted between two and nine times. The gene calls are TRBV16 and TRBJ1-1, with D possibly TRBD1 on 6 matching bases. Trimming removed 5 bases from V and 0 bases from J, with 13 bases in between. Germline V gene data show CDR1 as KGHSY and CDR2 as FQNENV. CDR3 length: 15 amino acids. CDR3 in DNA: TGTGCCAGCAGCGGAGGACAGAAGATGAACACTGAAGCTTTCTTT. It yields the protein CASSGGQKMNTEAFF.

This chain connects TRBV15 to TRBJ2-3, with 9 bases matching TRBD2. V was clipped by 1 base and J by 5 bases; unmatched bases: 7. The germline CDR1 and CDR2 sequences are LNHNV and YYDKDF (reference sequence). The CDR3 length is 16 residues. CDR3 residues: CATSRVAGGPGDTQYF. CDR3 bases: TGTGCCACCAGCAGAGTGGCGGGAGGGCCAGGAGATACGCAGTATTTT.

This clonotype was counted only a few times. V usage is TRBV12-3 or TRBV12-4 and J usage is TRBJ2-3; D is tentatively TRBD1 or TRBD2 (5 bases each). Trimming pared 5 bases from V and 1 base from J, leaving 13 bases between. The CDR3 length is 15 residues. The DNA for the CDR3 is TGTGCCAGCAGTCCTCCGGGACCCCGCACAGATACGCAGTATTTT. Amino acid sequence: CASSPPGPRTDTQYF.

This clonotype was detected only a few times. The CDR3 is CASSLARRDNSPLHF. In DNA, the CDR3 is TGTGCCAGCAGCCTCGCTAGGAGAGATAATTCACCCCTCCACTTT. The chain couples TRBV5-5 to TRBJ1-6; D remains ambiguous. Germline CDR1 and CDR2: SGHKS and YYEKEE (reference sequence). V lost 4 bases and J 5 bases, leaving 13 bases between the germline ends. The CDR3 runs 15 residues.

This clonotype has at least ten counts. V gene TRBV20-1 combines with J gene TRBJ2-2; D is undetermined. The CDR3 has 11 amino acids. Germline CDR1 DFQATT, CDR2 SNEGSKA (reference sequence). V lost 2 bases to trimming and J lost 4 bases, with 2 bases between them. CDR3 loop: CSARSTGELFF. The CDR3 DNA follows: TGCAGTGCTAGAAGCACCGGGGAGCTGTTTTTT.

The genes are TRBV12-3 or TRBV12-4 and TRBJ2-2, with 8 bases matching TRBD1. J lost 6 bases, V lost 4 bases, and 4 bases had no gene match. The CDR3 runs 14 residues. The CDR3 coding sequence is TGTGCCAGCAGTTCGACGGGACAGGCCGGGGAGCTGTTTTTT. It is translated as CASSSTGQAGELFF.

V and J are TRBV24-1 and TRBJ2-1; possibly TRBD2 for D (6 bases). The length of the CDR3 is 15 residues. The V gene's germline CDR1 is KGHDR and CDR2 SFDVKD. V dropped 3 bases and J dropped 6 bases, with 14 bases sitting between them. The CDR3 spells CATSDADYTGNEQFF. DNA for the CDR3: TGTGCCACCAGTGATGCGGACTATACAGGCAATGAGCAGTTCTTC.

The chain combines TRBV3-1 with TRBJ2-6; D is unresolved. Trimming left V 4 bases short and J 0 bases short, with 10 bases between. CDR1 is LGHDT, CDR2 YNNKEL, per germline (reference sequence). This CDR3 region has 16 residues. The CDR3 nucleotides read TGTGCCAGCAGCCTCACGGTTGGCTCTGGGGCCAACGTCCTGACTTTC. It specifies CASSLTVGSGANVLTF.

This clonotype was counted between two and nine times. The chain is built from TRBV5-5 and TRBJ2-7, with D perhaps TRBD1 (5 bases). Per germline, CDR1 SGHKS and CDR2 YYEKEE (reference sequence). The V end lost 3 bases, the J end lost 3 bases, and 10 bases lay between the germline ends. The CDR3 loop spans 13 amino acids. CDR3 DNA: TGTGCCAGCAGCTGGGGCTCAGTCTACGAGCAGTACTTC. Protein product: CASSWGSVYEQYF.

The chain joins TRBV12-3 or TRBV12-4 to TRBJ2-5; D ambiguous. This CDR3 has 12 residues. V was clipped by 3 bases and J by 3 bases, with 5 bases between them. The CDR3 protein is CASSLWEETQYF. The CDR3 bases are TGTGCCAGCAGTTTGTGGGAAGAGACCCAGTACTTC.

Only a few counts were recorded for this clonotype. The chain uses TRBV5-1 and TRBJ1-2; D possibly corresponds to TRBD1 (5 bases). The CDR3 is 14 residues long. CDR1 and CDR2 from the germline V gene are SGHRS and YFSETQ. V lost 3 bases and J lost 5, with 14 bases in between. CDR3 DNA sequence: TGCGCCAGCAGCTACCTGGACGGGGGGTATGGCTACACCTTC. It translates to CASSYLDGGYGYTF.

The chain uses TRBV7-2 and TRBJ2-7, with unresolved D. The length of the CDR3 is 13 residues. V shed 1 base and J shed 7 bases, with 11 bases lying between them. CDR1 and CDR2 (germline): SGHTA, FQGNSA. CDR3 nucleotides: TGTGCCAGCAGCTTAGGTCGCCTGGGAGAGCAGTACGTC. Its translation is CASSLGRLGEQYV.

This clonotype came up a few times. The rearrangement links TRBV7-8 to TRBJ1-2; tentatively, D is TRBD1 (6 bases). The CDR3 runs to 15 residues. CDR1 SGHVS and CDR2 FQNEAQ come from the germline V gene. Trimming shortened V by 5 bases and J by 4 bases, and 17 bases separated the two germline ends. The CDR3 protein is CASSPQGQAPYGYTF. DNA of the CDR3: TGTGCCAGCAGCCCCCAGGGACAAGCCCCCTATGGCTACACCTTC.